These T cell receptor beta chains were read from a single sample in a study of monozygotic twins with inflammatory bowel disease. TCRdb reprocessed the 5' RACE reads and reports one entry per CDR3 protein, with no DNA. This sample contains roughly 200,000 distinct CDR3 sequences. Input material: blood. Receptors were obtained from a human donor with ulcerative colitis or Crohn's disease, or a healthy co-twin of an affected twin (not recorded which). Each CDR3 is given with its conserved first and last residue. Fields, in order: V gene, J gene, CDR3 protein.

v_call: TRBV4-2
j_call: TRBJ1-1
cdr3_aa: CASSHPGQMNTEAFF

v_call: TRBV7-2
j_call: TRBJ2-7
cdr3_aa: CASTQGGPLFYEQYF

v_call: TRBV2
j_call: TRBJ2-6
cdr3_aa: CASRLSGAGANVLTF

v_call: TRBV7-7
j_call: TRBJ2-5
cdr3_aa: CASSKMTGRTSGRTQYF

v_call: TRBV12-3/TRBV12-4
j_call: TRBJ1-6
cdr3_aa: CASSFGRQGDSPLHF

v_call: TRBV27
j_call: TRBJ2-7
cdr3_aa: CASSKQGYPYEQYF

v_call: TRBV6-1
j_call: TRBJ1-1
cdr3_aa: CASRPSGPTSEAFF

v_call: TRBV6-2/TRBV6-3
j_call: TRBJ2-7
cdr3_aa: CASRKQPTYEQYF

v_call: TRBV6-7
j_call: TRBJ1-1
cdr3_aa: CASSTGTGGTDAFF

v_call: TRBV2
j_call: TRBJ2-1
cdr3_aa: CASKVGGLGEQFF

v_call: TRBV19
j_call: TRBJ2-2
cdr3_aa: CASSIATGGGTGELFF

v_call: TRBV18
j_call: TRBJ2-1
cdr3_aa: CASSPLASGSYNEQFF

v_call: TRBV7-9
j_call: TRBJ1-1
cdr3_aa: CASSLSGGAAEAFF

v_call: TRBV7-9
j_call: TRBJ1-3
cdr3_aa: CASSLAPGVAGNTIYF

v_call: TRBV20-1
j_call: TRBJ1-6
cdr3_aa: CSAGRDFNSPLHF

v_call: TRBV28
j_call: TRBJ1-4
cdr3_aa: CASSRDANEKLFF

v_call: TRBV20-1
j_call: TRBJ1-5
cdr3_aa: CSARNVGSNQPQHF

v_call: TRBV4-1
j_call: TRBJ1-6
cdr3_aa: CASSLPGGRLNSPLHF

v_call: TRBV11-1
j_call: TRBJ2-7
cdr3_aa: CASSLVGDAYEQDF

v_call: TRBV30
j_call: TRBJ2-1
cdr3_aa: CAWSGTRQPYNEQFF

v_call: TRBV25-1
j_call: TRBJ1-2
cdr3_aa: CASSDGGWGYTF

v_call: TRBV7-2
j_call: TRBJ2-3
cdr3_aa: CASTIAGGPADTQYF

v_call: TRBV3-1
j_call: TRBJ2-1
cdr3_aa: CASSQSFSGGGNEQFF

v_call: TRBV4-1
j_call: TRBJ2-2
cdr3_aa: CAARRGQSSGELFF

v_call: TRBV12-3/TRBV12-4
j_call: TRBJ2-7
cdr3_aa: CASSPRDRVYEQYF

v_call: TRBV5-4
j_call: TRBJ2-1
cdr3_aa: CASSRTSGVYNEQFF

v_call: TRBV27
j_call: TRBJ2-1
cdr3_aa: CASSLLRLAEFYNEQFF

v_call: TRBV7-8
j_call: TRBJ2-2
cdr3_aa: CASSLASLAGSSGELFF

v_call: TRBV27
j_call: TRBJ1-6
cdr3_aa: CASSLSTPGGGSPLHF

v_call: TRBV12-3/TRBV12-4
j_call: TRBJ1-1
cdr3_aa: CASSLGTQNTEAFF

v_call: TRBV12-3/TRBV12-4
j_call: TRBJ1-5
cdr3_aa: CASSPNGRPQHF

v_call: TRBV6-5
j_call: TRBJ1-2
cdr3_aa: CASSSRGVNYGYTF

v_call: TRBV18
j_call: TRBJ2-7
cdr3_aa: CASSATSGAGEQYF

v_call: TRBV12-3/TRBV12-4
j_call: TRBJ2-1
cdr3_aa: CASSPRAVGGNEQFF

v_call: TRBV11-2
j_call: TRBJ2-2
cdr3_aa: CASSSMGQGMGTGELFF

v_call: TRBV28
j_call: TRBJ1-2
cdr3_aa: CASSLWNQGDGYTF

v_call: TRBV20-1
j_call: TRBJ1-1
cdr3_aa: CSALDRTGKTEAFF

v_call: TRBV9
j_call: TRBJ1-6
cdr3_aa: CASSFRDASNSPLHF

v_call: TRBV20-1
j_call: TRBJ2-5
cdr3_aa: CSARPGQHHQETQYF

v_call: TRBV29-1
j_call: TRBJ2-3
cdr3_aa: CSVGMRTTDTQYF

v_call: TRBV20-1
j_call: TRBJ1-5
cdr3_aa: CSARDRGEQSNQPQHF

v_call: TRBV20-1
j_call: TRBJ2-7
cdr3_aa: CSALMGNFYEQYF

v_call: TRBV18
j_call: TRBJ1-1
cdr3_aa: CASSPLGASNTEAFF

v_call: TRBV6-6
j_call: TRBJ1-5
cdr3_aa: CASGTQGKDQPQHF